Detailed here is one TCR beta chain. Its antigen is not yet known. No qualities accompany the bases; no much larger clone lies one base away. The cohort was made up of 500 to 850 healthy bone marrow donors. At the time of sampling, every cohort member was nominally healthy, though immune exposures that went unrecorded were likely present. The donor tested CMV seronegative and was one of the 352 seronegative cohort members. Each donor provided a peripheral blood sample, and peripheral blood mononuclear cells were used for TCR beta sequencing. The Qiagen DNeasy Blood Extraction Kit was used to extract genomic DNA from the blood cell samples. Preparation of the library involved the immunoSEQ multiplex PCR assay. For the multiplex PCR, a mixture combining 60 forward primers for TCR Vbeta segments and 13 reverse primers for TCR Jbeta segments was used. The CDR3 region of rearranged TCR beta genes was amplified from genomic DNA by a multiplex PCR assay. On the Illumina HiSeq System, the amplified TCR beta libraries were sequenced as 87-base-pair reads. In the original analysis: A later analysis tallied 75 million to 85 million unique TCR beta chains across the 640 or so repertoires, and about 12 million of those chains were shared by two or more donors. A nearest-neighbor algorithm error-corrected the raw reads and collapsed the reads into unique sequences, merging closely related sequences to remove PCR and sequencing errors. Alignment of CDR3 sequences to IMGT reference sequences was used to assign V, D and J gene segments. For a sequence to be retained, at least a six-nucleotide match to both a V gene segment and a J gene segment was required. A rearrangement was called productive if the CDR3 had no stop codons and remained in frame with V and J, and every other rearrangement was called non-productive. Following IMGT convention, CDR3 was defined as the stretch from the second conserved V-encoded cysteine to the conserved J-encoded phenylalanine. In an earlier analysis of 500 to 650 of the donors, sequences lacking an unambiguous match to a single V gene segment were excluded. In an earlier analysis of roughly 500 of the donors, V segments were called functional above 56.7% productive rearrangements and were called segregating when the between-donor standard deviation exceeded 5%. A statistical classification framework was developed to diagnose cytomegalovirus status using the catalog of TCR beta chain sequences. A later analysis assigned V and J genes by comparing TCR nucleotide sequences with IMGT/GENE-DB human TR gene sequences. Using the TCRdist pipeline, a later analysis assigned CDR3 sequences along with most-parsimonious VDJ recombination scenarios. In a later analysis, each TCR beta chain was defined by its CDR3 amino acid sequence together with its V-gene family, and reads lacking a unique V-gene family were excluded. In a later analysis, 500 to 700 highly shared, low-generation-probability nucleotide sequences were removed to address suspected cross-contamination and a sequencing artifact. A later analysis calculated a clonal expansion index for each public chain from normalized within-repertoire ranks of inferred template counts. In a later analysis, generation probabilities were computed with a VDJ recombination model fitted to out-of-frame rearrangements, and the resulting probabilities were checked against IGoR. In a later analysis, hypergeometric tests were used to score TCR-TCR, TCR-HLA and TCR-CMV co-occurrence, with a repertoire-size bias correction applied to TCR pairs. A later analysis estimated false discovery rates by permuting HLA or CMV assignments 20 times. In a later analysis, co-occurring TCRs were grouped with DBSCAN, and TCRdist sequence similarity was added when clustering was performed within HLA-allele-positive subsets. For co-occurrence clustering, repertoires with fewer than 30,000 or more than 120,000 public chains were excluded, along with roughly 5 repertoires with anomalous nucleotide sharing. What TCRdb holds here is the immuneACCESS table cut down to in-frame rearrangements. Part of the clones is not present; checked against another copy, under half of the missing clones reflect an unresolved V gene, and the others are unexplained. The V and J calls and clone size come from that table; D and trimming were worked out from the DNA. The sample table records over 150,000 clones; 84% of these occur just once. Roughly 5.2% of the sample lies in the top ten.

The data belong to a study of cytomegalovirus exposure and HLA in healthy donors listed by TCRdb under 2017. For context, the study as a whole: According to an earlier analysis of 587 of the donors, 200 million or so T cells yielded 100 million or so unique TCR beta sequences and about 300 Gb of sequence data. About 280 gigabases of sequencing data and tens of millions of unique TCR sequences were included in an early release covering around 650 HLA-typed donors. Among the roughly 400 genotyped donors, approximately 82% belonged to the genetic ancestry cluster associated with self-reported Caucasian donors. The study aimed to test whether cataloging public T cell receptors could reveal signatures of past pathogen exposure. The study used immunosequencing to profile the T cell repertoires of approximately 640 subjects and linked those repertoires to cytomegalovirus serostatus. A separate validation cohort of about 110 different subjects was used in addition to the roughly 700-subject first cohort. To predict cytomegalovirus infection status, the study brought together high-throughput TCR immunosequencing, statistical association of individual TCRs with disease status, and machine learning. A later analysis re-analyzed previously published TCR beta repertoires from approximately 700 donors and added high-resolution HLA genotyping to study TCR occurrence patterns. In the later analysis, no new phenotypic data were used to find candidate immune exposures; instead, reliance was placed on TCR beta sequences and their occurrence across donors. An earlier analysis of about 620 of the donors applied high-throughput TCR beta sequencing to assess whether each TCR beta V gene segment acted as functional or pseudogenic. Donor age, sex, ethnicity and CMV serostatus were collected together with the repertoire data. Genome-wide SNP genotypes for about 55% of the roughly 670 donors were used in a later genetic analysis, which treated that subset as a discovery cohort. All discovery cohort repertoires had been generated on a single sequencing platform. HLA typing included class I and class II loci at four-digit resolution. Typing coverage differed by locus: A, B, C, DRB1 and DQB1 were typed in roughly 629-630 donors, DQA1 in roughly 500, DPA1 in approximately 610, and DPB1 in 400 to 480. Roughly 5 DR-DQ haplotypes were treated as single units for association and clustering because of strong linkage in the cohort. Among about 360 genotyped donors of the cohort, an average of around 240,000 unique TCR beta nucleotide sequences were sequenced per donor, roughly 18% of them non-productive.

The germline V gene gives CDR1 as SGHTA and CDR2 as FQGNSA. Between the V and J ends, shortened by 5 bases and 8 bases respectively, the junction contains 16 bases. Spanning cysteine to phenylalanine, the CDR3 consists of 14 amino acids. Of all the DNA, just the CDR3 is kept, 42 bases in frame from base 1. Results the study describes overall, beyond this receptor: A further reported finding was that TCR beta sequences accurately predicted the HLA-A and HLA-B alleles for most subjects in the first cohort. The authors suggested that the approach could potentially be extended to other disease states and immunological phenotypes. In a later analysis, most CMV-associated TCR beta chains were found to appear HLA-restricted, with HLA associations seemingly driven largely by CMV exposure. In an earlier analysis of over 550 of the donors, most TCR beta V segments were observed in productive rearrangements about 87% or about 30% of the time, broadly matching IMGT annotations. The earlier analysis of approximately 540 of the donors excluded roughly 17 rarely observed V segments, including chromosome 9 orphons, because counts were too low. In this cohort, only TCR beta chains were sequenced, and detectable features were limited by the absence of alpha or paired-chain data. In both the original and validation cohorts, the classifier was reported to diagnose cytomegalovirus status with high specificity and sensitivity. When HLA alleles, especially DR and DQ, strongly co-occurred, TCR associations were difficult to assign to individual alleles. Because the 87-base-pair reads could not distinguish some IMGT-functional V segments, including TRBV6-2 and TRBV6-3, those segments were excluded. While some public TCRs were present in many individuals, most TCR sequences turned up only very rarely across donors. For the cohort, immune exposure information was limited to CMV serostatus. Because some donors lacked HLA typing at each locus, the association tests relied only on the typed subset. The presence/absence analyses assumed that sequencing depth was roughly uniform across donors, and that assumption may not be true. A group of highly shared sequence variants was considered likely to be a technical artifact of the sequencing pipeline. Several of the top co-occurrence clusters appeared to be linked to parvovirus B19, influenza, CMV and Epstein-Barr virus, according to a later analysis. In a later analysis, HLA-associated TCR beta chains were found to be more clonally expanded and to have lower generation probabilities than equally common non-associated chains. Correlated functional status among segregating V segments might be attributable to linkage disequilibrium, but an unknown experimental factor could not be ruled out. The study listed 164 TCR beta chains as associated with cytomegalovirus. In a later analysis, TCR association rates were found to vary across HLA loci, with the most associated TCRs seen for DRB1 alleles and the fewest for HLA-C alleles. Compared with the roughly 600-donor mean, donors in an Asian-associated ancestry cluster had fewer N-insertions in productive TCRs, according to a later genetic analysis. A later genetic analysis associated a missense DCLRE1C variant with V-gene and J-gene trimming of TCR beta chains, and an independent cohort replicated the association. In a later analysis, 16,951 TCR beta sequences were associated with specific HLA alleles at a false discovery rate of 0.05. In vitro tests confirmed that a few of the cytomegalovirus-associated TCR beta chains recognize cytomegalovirus antigens.

The source material was PBMCs. The sequence links TRBV7-2 to TRBJ1-3, and TRBD1 may be the D gene, going by 5 matching bases. The clonotype comes from a man younger than 30 in good health and CMV-seronegative. The nucleotide sequence reads as follows: TGTGCCAGCAGCCCTCGACAGACCCGAGACACCATATATTTT. It specifies CASSPRQTRDTIYF.